Listed here are 26 T cell receptor beta chains from one sample, sequenced in a study of T cell repertoires in cytomegalovirus infection. Antigens of these TCRs are unknown. One entry per CDR3 protein, called by TCRdb with MiXCR from the reads. Of roughly 990,000 distinct CDR3 sequences in the sample, approximately 30% are singletons; the top ten hold roughly 12%. The sequencing here drew on cultured CD8+ T cells from PBMCs, taken from culture after CMV antigen stimulation. The source of these receptors is a human donor in good health (CMV status not recorded). Some clones in this sample may be carry-over from other donors' samples.

The chain links TRBV6-2 or TRBV6-3 to TRBJ2-3; 15 nucleotides agree with TRBD2. Germline CDR1 and CDR2: MNHEY and SVGEGT. The length of the CDR3 is 19 residues. The junction had 9 bases not matched to a gene; V was cut back by 5 bases and J by 0 bases. The CDR3 spells CASSPPGTSGGRSTDTQYF. In DNA, the CDR3 is TGTGCCAGCAGTCCCCCCGGGACTAGCGGGGGGCGTAGCACAGATACGCAGTATTTT.

The V gene is TRBV27, the J gene TRBJ2-2; TRBD1 agrees at 7 bases. The J segment lost 6 bases and the V segment lost 6 bases, leaving 10 bases of the junction unmatched. The germline V gene encodes CDR1 MNHEY and CDR2 SMNVEV (reference sequence). The CDR3 totals 15 residues. The chain's CDR3 is CASSPRQGGAGELFF. The CDR3 nucleotides read TGTGCCAGCAGCCCCAGACAGGGTGGGGCCGGGGAGCTGTTTTTT.

The gene calls are TRBV19 and TRBJ2-1; 9 bases agree with TRBD2. CDR3 length equals 17 residues. Trimming removed 0 bases from V and 4 bases from J; junction bases left unmatched: 7. The germline CDR1 and CDR2 sequences are LNHDA and SQIVND (reference sequence). CDR3 bases: TGTGCCAGTAGTATAGATCGAGCGGGGGGCTCTTACAATGAGCAGTTCTTC. Encoded protein: CASSIDRAGGSYNEQFF.

This clonotype came up a few times. CDR3 sequence (DNA): TGTGCCAGTAGTGACTCCGGGACTAGCGACTACAATGAGCAGTTCTTC. Translated, it gives CASSDSGTSDYNEQFF. This chain joins TRBV19 and TRBJ2-1, with 10 bases that match TRBD2. The CDR3 covers 16 residues. Per germline, CDR1 LNHDA and CDR2 SQIVND (reference sequence). J was trimmed by 3 bases and V by 5 bases; bases with no gene match: 7.

The chain recombines TRBV6-5 with TRBJ2-3, with D possibly being TRBD1 (5 bases). CDR1 MNHEY and CDR2 SVGAGI come from the germline V gene. The CDR3 has 14 residues. Trimming removed 0 bases at V and 6 bases at J, with 10 bases between. CDR3 coding DNA: TGTGCCAGCAGTTACTCGAGCAGGGCGGATACGCAGTATTTT. As protein: CASSYSSRADTQYF.

A remark on this clonotype: One end of the junction does not line up with germline, which may come from a read error. The chain has TRBV5-8 and TRBJ2-7, with 7 nucleotides matching TRBD2. There are 17 residues in the CDR3. Germline V gives CDR1 SGHTS, CDR2 YDEGEE. This chain's CDR3 is CVSSLAASGESSYEQYF. CDR3 sequence (DNA): TGTGTCAGCAGCTTGGCGGCTAGCGGAGAAAGCTCCTACGAGCAGTACTTC. Using reference TRBV5-8 and TRBJ2-7 for the parts outside the CDR3, the full variable domain is EAGVTQSPTHLIKTRGQQATLRCSPISGHTSVYWYQQALGLGLQFLLWYDEGEERNRGNFPPRFSGRQFPNYSSELNVNALELEDSALYLCVSSLAASGESSYEQYFGPGTRLTVT.

V is TRBV5-5 and J is TRBJ1-2; D gene ambiguous. CDR3 size: 14 residues. CDR1 and CDR2 (germline): SGHKS, YYEKEE (reference sequence). Trimming took 4 bases from V and 6 from J, leaving 16 bases between them. CDR3 nucleotides: TGTGCCAGCAGCCCCATAGGGTTCGGAGATGGCTACACCTTC. Amino acid sequence: CASSPIGFGDGYTF.

The rearrangement uses TRBV11-2 and TRBJ2-3, with D possibly TRBD1 on 6 matching bases. CDR3 length: 15 residues. Germline-derived CDR1 and CDR2 are SGHAT and FQNNGV. V lost 5 bases, J lost 4 bases, and 16 bases lay in between. The CDR3 loop reads CASSVTGPWADTQYF. In nucleotides, the CDR3 is TGTGCCAGCAGCGTTACAGGGCCTTGGGCAGATACGCAGTATTTT.

The genes are TRBV6-2 or TRBV6-3 and TRBJ1-3; unclear D gene. CDR3 length: 16 amino acids. Germline-derived CDR1 and CDR2 are MNHEY and SVGEGT. V lost 0 bases and J 4 bases, leaving 13 bases between the germline ends. CDR3 DNA sequence: TGTGCCAGCAGTTACTCAAGTGCCATCTACGGAAACACCATATATTTT. This codes for CASSYSSAIYGNTIYF.

This clonotype was detected a few times. V gene TRBV12-3 or TRBV12-4 combines with J gene TRBJ2-3; tentative D call: TRBD2 (6 bases). The germline V and J ends were trimmed by 7 bases and 6 bases, with 14 bases remaining between them. The CDR3 has 13 amino acids. The CDR3 loop reads CASNSGGVDTQYF. The CDR3 DNA sequence: TGTGCCAGCAACTCCGGAGGGGTCGATACGCAGTATTTT.

The J gene is TRBJ2-7, the V gene TRBV6-6, with 8 bases lining up with TRBD1. This CDR3 is built from 11 residues. V trimming: 6 bases; J trimming: 6 bases; junction bases outside the gene matches: 1. Looked up from germline, CDR1 is MNHNY and CDR2 is SVGAGI (reference sequence). The CDR3 DNA reads TGTGCCAGCAGGCAGGGGGCCGAGCAGTACGTC. This sequence encodes CASRQGAEQYV.

The chain carries TRBV4-1 and TRBJ1-4, with 11 bases identical to TRBD1. The CDR3 totals 16 residues. The germline V gene encodes CDR1 MGHRA and CDR2 YSYEKL. The V and J ends lost 6 bases and 7 bases, in that order; junction bases with no gene match: 10. In DNA form, the CDR3 reads TGCGCCAGCAGTGGGGGACAGGGGGTTTGGAGTGAAAAACTGTTTTTT. It yields the protein CASSGGQGVWSEKLFF.

The chain is built from TRBV13 and TRBJ1-2; D ambiguous. V lost 2 bases and J lost 2, with 6 bases in between. The germline V gene encodes CDR1 PRHDT and CDR2 FYEKMQ (reference sequence). The CDR3 contains 13 residues. The DNA of the CDR3 is TGTGCCAGCAGCTTAAAGATAAACTATGGCTACACCTTC. This sequence encodes CASSLKINYGYTF. Full variable domain (missing parts from reference TRBV13 and TRBJ1-2): AAGVIQSPRHLIKEKRETATLKCYPIPRHDTVYWYQQGPGQDPQFLISFYEKMQSDKGSIPDRFSAQQFSDYHSELNMSSLELGDSALYFCASSLKINYGYTFGSGTRLTVV.

In its sample, this clonotype was seen a few times. The chain combines TRBV7-9 with TRBJ2-1; unclear D gene. This CDR3 region has 11 residues. Germline CDR1 is SEHNR and CDR2 is FQNEAQ (reference sequence). V gave up 5 bases and J gave up 6 bases, with 5 bases separating them. CDR3 in amino acids: CASSDLNEQFF. The CDR3 DNA reads as TGTGCCAGCAGCGACCTCAATGAGCAGTTCTTC.

As regards this clonotype: A read error is possible here, since a much larger clone lies one base away. V gene TRBV7-2 combines with J gene TRBJ1-1, with D possibly TRBD1 on 5 matching bases. Germline CDR1 reads SGHTA; CDR2 reads FQGNSA. The CDR3 is 16 amino acids. CDR3 in DNA: TGTGTCAGCAGCTTAGCCCCCCCCAGGGCCGAAACTGAAGCTTTCTTT. Translated: CVSSLAPPRAETEAFF.

There are many counts of this clonotype. This chain uses TRBV7-8 with TRBJ1-4; D is perhaps TRBD1 (5 bases). Germline V CDR1 and CDR2: SGHVS, FQNEAQ. The CDR3 extends over 19 amino acids. V was pared by 4 bases and J by 8 bases, with 29 bases between. CDR3 sequence reads: CASSWAPGSPPGQKEKLFF. The CDR3 DNA sequence: TGTGCCAGCAGCTGGGCCCCAGGGTCCCCTCCAGGGCAGAAAGAAAAACTGTTTTTT. Complete variable domain (other parts from reference TRBV7-8 and TRBJ1-4): GAGVSQSPRYKVAKRGQDVALRCDPISGHVSLFWYQQALGQGPEFLTYFQNEAQLDKSGLPSDRFFAERPEGSVSTLKIQRTQQEDSAVYLCASSWAPGSPPGQKEKLFFGSGTQLSVL.

V usage is TRBV6-6 and J usage is TRBJ2-7, with 12 bases identical to TRBD1. V shed 6 bases, J shed 5 bases, and the junction held 11 bases outside the gene matches. The CDR3 extends over 16 amino acids. In germline, CDR1 is MNHNY, CDR2 SVGAGI (reference sequence). CDR3 bases: TGTGCCAGCAGCCCTTTGCCGGGACAGGGGGCCCACGAGCAGTACTTC. Its protein is CASSPLPGQGAHEQYF.

The chain combines TRBV11-2 with TRBJ1-1, with D possibly being TRBD1 (5 bases). V shed 3 bases and J shed 0 bases, with 23 bases lying between them. The CDR3 sequence is 19 residues long. Germline assignment: CDR1 SGHAT and CDR2 FQNNGV. CDR3: CASSFLYRGGHLMNTEAFF. CDR3 coding DNA: TGTGCCAGCAGCTTTCTTTACCGGGGAGGACACCTCATGAACACTGAAGCTTTCTTT.

As concerns this clonotype: One end of the junction fails to match germline, which may point to a read error. CDR3: CANSPGVEQFF. For the CDR3, the DNA is TGTGCCAACAGTCCAGGGGTTGAGCAGTTCTTC. V usage is TRBV12-3 or TRBV12-4 and J usage is TRBJ2-1; maybe TRBD1 (6 bases). This CDR3 contains 11 residues.

There are many counts of this clonotype. The chain uses TRBV7-2 and TRBJ2-2; 10 positions agree with TRBD1. The germline gives CDR1 SGHTA, CDR2 FQGNSA. This CDR3 is 15 amino acids long. The trim removed 5 bases at V and 1 base at J, leaving 1 base unmatched. CDR3 bases: TGTGCCAGCAGCGGGGACAGGGGGAACACCGGGGAGCTGTTTTTT. Its translation is CASSGDRGNTGELFF.

This clonotype was seen a single time. CDR3 coding DNA: TGTGCCAGCAGTTTCCTGGACAGCCTGGGCGCTGAAGCTTTCTTT. This translates into CASSFLDSLGAEAFF. The genes are TRBV27 and TRBJ1-1; D possibly corresponds to TRBD1 (6 bases). The germline V gene has CDR1 MNHEY and CDR2 SMNVEV (reference sequence). The V gene lost 3 bases and the J gene lost 6 bases, with 17 bases spanning the gap. CDR3 length: 15 residues.

CDR3 sequence: CASSAGIKNIQYF. CDR3 DNA: TGTGCCAGCAGCGCCGGGATTAAAAACATTCAGTACTTC. The chain joins TRBV7-9 to TRBJ2-4; TRBD2 is a possible D gene (5 bases). The V gene lost 5 bases and the J gene lost 4 bases, with 9 bases spanning the gap. Germline V CDR1 and CDR2: SEHNR, FQNEAQ (reference sequence). This CDR3 spans 13 amino acids.

This clonotype was counted only a few times. The V call is TRBV7-9, the J call TRBJ2-7; D is unresolved. V was pared by 5 bases and J by 3 bases, with 17 bases between. The CDR3 is 15 amino acids. Germline CDR1 reads SEHNR; CDR2 reads FQNEAQ (reference sequence). The CDR3 DNA reads TGTGCCAGCAGCGTATGGTTTGGCAGCGTCTACGAGCAGTACGTC. This sequence encodes CASSVWFGSVYEQYV.

V and J are TRBV7-6 and TRBJ2-3, with 12 bases fitting TRBD2. With V trimmed by 4 bases and J by 2 bases, 7 bases remained unmatched. The CDR3 is made up of 17 amino acids. CDR1 is SGHVS and CDR2 is FNYEAQ in the germline V gene. The CDR3 sequence is CASSSRLAGEYTDTQYF. The CDR3 nucleotides are TGTGCCAGCAGCTCCCGACTAGCGGGGGAGTACACAGATACGCAGTATTTT.

This sequence joins TRBV6-2 or TRBV6-3 and TRBJ2-3, with 9 bases that match TRBD1. The germline V gene has CDR1 MNHEY and CDR2 SVGEGT. With 1 base clipped from V and 4 bases from J, the junction kept 9 bases outside the gene matches. This CDR3 is 17 amino acids long. The chain's CDR3 is CASSYLQGAALADTQYF. CDR3 DNA sequence: TGTGCCAGCAGTTACTTACAGGGGGCCGCCCTCGCAGATACGCAGTATTTT.

This chain connects TRBV6-6 to TRBJ1-6; 9 positions agree with TRBD1. The V and J ends lost 10 bases and 0 bases, in that order; junction bases with no gene match: 19. The CDR3 is 20 amino acids. The germline gives CDR1 MNHNY, CDR2 SVGAGI (reference sequence). CDR3 sequence (DNA): TGTGCCATCAAATCGAGCCGGGGACAGGGAACGAGCTCCTATAATTCACCCCTCCACTTT. Translation: CAIKSSRGQGTSSYNSPLHF.